Listed below are T cell receptor beta chains from one sample, sequenced in a study of T cell responses to AZD1222 COVID-19 vaccine. Sequenced by immunoSEQ multiplex PCR; TCRdb stores in-frame clones only, minus some. This table holds 90,000 to 150,000 clones, roughly 84% found once. Here the sequenced sample was peripheral blood, taken on day 0 of AZD1222 vaccination. The receptors here all came from an adult in good health. Each CDR3 is given with its conserved first and last residue. The order of the fields is J gene, clone size, D gene, V gene, CDR3 protein, CDR3 DNA. A D gene is named only where the DNA matches it firmly. The listing skips clone size in some rows; elsewhere it reads once, few, many or a size class.

TRBJ1-2	-	-	TRBV6-5	CASRLLVGGYTF	TGTGCCAGCAGACTTTTGGTGGGGGGCTACACCTTC
TRBJ1-2	-	-	TRBV28	CASSPQGPKGMGGYTF	TGTGCCAGCAGTCCCCAGGGACCTAAGGGGATGGGGGGCTACACCTTC
TRBJ2-7	-	TRBD1	TRBV19	CASSYRQGAYEQYF	TGTGCCAGTAGTTATCGGCAGGGGGCCTACGAGCAGTACTTC
TRBJ2-3	few	-	TRBV3-1/TRBV3-2	CASSQGLYSIDIDTQYF	TGTGCCAGCAGCCAAGGATTGTACTCAATCGATATAGATACGCAGTATTTT
TRBJ2-1	-	-	TRBV29-1	CSVAGSPTTYNEQFF	TGCAGCGTTGCCGGGTCCCCAACGACCTACAATGAGCAGTTCTTC
TRBJ1-1	-	-	TRBV30	CAWRRDAHTEAFF	TGTGCCTGGAGAAGGGACGCCCACACTGAAGCTTTCTTT
TRBJ2-1	-	-	TRBV28	CASSLTGAPVQFF	TGTGCCAGCAGTTTAACGGGAGCCCCCGTGCAGTTCTTC
TRBJ2-7	-	TRBD1	TRBV7-6	CASSFGTGLTYEQYF	TGTGCCAGCAGCTTCGGGACAGGGTTAACCTACGAGCAGTACTTC
TRBJ1-6	-	-	TRBV28	CASSLAGEGNSPLHF	TGTGCCAGCAGTTTAGCCGGGGAGGGAAATTCACCCCTCCACTTT
TRBJ2-7	-	-	TRBV3-1/TRBV3-2	CASSPTKGFGLYEQYF	TGTGCCAGCAGCCCAACCAAGGGTTTCGGCCTCTACGAGCAGTACTTC
TRBJ1-1	-	-	TRBV6-5	CASRITRDAEAFF	TGTGCCAGCAGGATAACACGTGACGCTGAAGCTTTCTTT
TRBJ2-7	-	-	TRBV5-1	CASSLGMGAYEQYF	TGCGCCAGCAGCCTAGGTATGGGGGCCTACGAGCAGTACTTC
TRBJ2-7	-	-	TRBV5-8	CASSLYSSSKNYEQYF	TGTGCCAGCAGCTTGTACTCTTCTTCCAAGAACTACGAGCAGTACTTC
TRBJ2-3	-	TRBD2	TRBV14	CASSQNPWAGGRGDTQYF	TGTGCCAGCAGCCAAAACCCGTGGGCGGGAGGCCGTGGAGATACGCAGTATTTT
TRBJ1-1	once	TRBD1	TRBV3-1/TRBV3-2	CASSLLRQGAMNTEAFF	TGTGCCAGCAGCCTTCTCCGACAGGGGGCGATGAACACTGAAGCTTTCTTT
TRBJ2-7	-	-	TRBV28	CASSSRGGARYEQYF	TGTGCCAGCAGTTCTAGGGGTGGAGCGCGCTACGAGCAGTACTTC
TRBJ1-3	-	-	TRBV7-2	CASSYYTVSVSGNTIYF	TGTGCCAGCAGCTATTACACAGTATCGGTTTCTGGAAACACCATATATTTT
TRBJ1-1	few	TRBD1	TRBV10-3	CAISWDSTRYEAFF	TGTGCCATCAGTTGGGACAGCACTCGCTATGAAGCTTTCTTT
TRBJ2-5	-	-	TRBV7-9	CASTREGGEAQYF	TGTGCCAGCACCAGGGAGGGGGGAGAGGCCCAGTACTTC
TRBJ1-5	once	-	TRBV24-1	CATSQGDYSNQPQHF	TGTGCCACCAGCCAGGGCGACTATAGCAATCAGCCCCAGCATTTT
TRBJ2-1	few	-	TRBV18	CASSPPGPTAYNEQFF	TGTGCCAGCTCACCACCGGGGCCGACGGCCTACAATGAGCAGTTCTTC
TRBJ2-2	-	-	TRBV7-3	CASSLFSGELFF	TGTGCCAGCAGCCTTTTTTCCGGGGAGCTGTTTTTT
TRBJ1-2	-	-	TRBV5-4	CASYRVEANYGYTF	TGTGCCAGCTATCGGGTTGAAGCTAACTATGGCTACACCTTC
TRBJ2-5	-	TRBD2	TRBV7-9	CASSRPGRGEETQYF	TGTGCCAGCAGCCGTCCAGGGAGGGGCGAAGAGACCCAGTACTTC